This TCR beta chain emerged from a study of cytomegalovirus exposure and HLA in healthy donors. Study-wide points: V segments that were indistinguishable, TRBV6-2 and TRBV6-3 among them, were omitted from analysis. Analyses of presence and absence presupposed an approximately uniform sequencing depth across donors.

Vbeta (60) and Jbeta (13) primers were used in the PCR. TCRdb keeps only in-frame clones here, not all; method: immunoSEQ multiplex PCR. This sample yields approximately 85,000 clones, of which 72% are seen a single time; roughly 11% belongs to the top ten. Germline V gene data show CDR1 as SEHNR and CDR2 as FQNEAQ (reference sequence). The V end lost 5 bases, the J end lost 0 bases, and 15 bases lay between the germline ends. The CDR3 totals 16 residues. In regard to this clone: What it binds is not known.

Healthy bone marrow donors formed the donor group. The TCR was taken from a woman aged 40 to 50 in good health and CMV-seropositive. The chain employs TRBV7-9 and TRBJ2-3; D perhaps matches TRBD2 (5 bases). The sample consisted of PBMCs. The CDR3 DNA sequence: TGTGCCAGCAGCCCCCCGGGGAAGATAAGCACAGATACGCAGTATTTT. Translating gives CASSPPGKISTDTQYF.